The clone carrying this T cell receptor (beta chain) was recorded a few times. Its antigen is not known. The sample is drawn from a study of identical twins. The V gene's germline CDR1 is MNHNS and CDR2 SASEGT. Between the trimmed V and J ends, which lost 4 bases and 4 bases, there was a span of 13 bases. This CDR3 contains 14 residues. General study results and limits: Models came in too low on out-of-frame TCR alpha sharing in monozygotic twins.

TCRdb independently ran MiXCR on the 5' RACE reads; one entry per CDR3 protein. Of some 440,000 distinct CDR3 sequences listed, approximately 24% were seen once; the top ten hold about 2.7%. These data also featured in a second study, about T cells expressing NK-cell markers. That paper states: The eight sequenced donors comprised seven who were HCMV-seropositive and one who was seronegative. Where a handful of donors were concerned, these clonotypes also led the CD3+CD56-NKG2C+ fraction.

The receptor's source is a woman aged 18-30 years in good health. The rearrangement links TRBV6-1 to TRBJ1-1, with D possibly matching TRBD1 (6 bases). The specimen sequenced was CD4+ T cells sorted from blood. The CDR3, as DNA: TGTGCCAGCAGTGGCCCGGGGGCGGGCACTGAAGCTTTCTTT. It translates to CASSGPGAGTEAFF.